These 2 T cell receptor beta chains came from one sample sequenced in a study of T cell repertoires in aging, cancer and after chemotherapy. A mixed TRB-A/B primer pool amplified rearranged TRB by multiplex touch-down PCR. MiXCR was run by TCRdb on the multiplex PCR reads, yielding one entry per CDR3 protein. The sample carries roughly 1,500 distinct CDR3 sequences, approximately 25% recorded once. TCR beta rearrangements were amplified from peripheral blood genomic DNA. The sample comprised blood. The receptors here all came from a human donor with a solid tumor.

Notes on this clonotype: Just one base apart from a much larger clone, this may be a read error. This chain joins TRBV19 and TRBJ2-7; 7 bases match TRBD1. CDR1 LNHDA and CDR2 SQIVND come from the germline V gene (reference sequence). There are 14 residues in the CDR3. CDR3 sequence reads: CASSITGVDNEHYF. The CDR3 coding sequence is TGTGCCAGTAGTATCACAGGGGTGGACAACGAGCATTACTTC. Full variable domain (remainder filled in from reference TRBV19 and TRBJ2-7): DGGITQSPKYLFRKEGQNVTLSCEQNLNHDAMYWYRQDPGQGLRLIYYSQIVNDFQKGDIAEGYSVSREKKESFPLTVTSAQKNPTAFYLCASSITGVDNEHYFGPGTRLTVT.

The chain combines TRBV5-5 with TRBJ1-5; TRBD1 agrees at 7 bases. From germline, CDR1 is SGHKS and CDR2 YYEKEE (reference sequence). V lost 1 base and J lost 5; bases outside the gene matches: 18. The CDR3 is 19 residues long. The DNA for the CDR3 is TGTGCCAGCAGCTTGTATTCGTATCCTGAACAGGGGCCGGATCAGCCCCAGCATTTT. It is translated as CASSLYSYPEQGPDQPQHF.